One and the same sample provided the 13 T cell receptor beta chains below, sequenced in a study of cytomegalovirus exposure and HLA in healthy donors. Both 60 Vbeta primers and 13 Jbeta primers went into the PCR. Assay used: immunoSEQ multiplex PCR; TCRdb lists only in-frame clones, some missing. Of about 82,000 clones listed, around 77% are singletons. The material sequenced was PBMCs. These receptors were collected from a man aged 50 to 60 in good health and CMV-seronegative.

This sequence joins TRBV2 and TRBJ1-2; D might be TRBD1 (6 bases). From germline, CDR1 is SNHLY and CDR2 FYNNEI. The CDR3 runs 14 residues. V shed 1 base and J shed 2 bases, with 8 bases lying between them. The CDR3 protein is CASSEGRGNYGYTF. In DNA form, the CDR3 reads TGTGCCAGCAGTGAAGGCAGGGGAAACTATGGCTACACCTTC.

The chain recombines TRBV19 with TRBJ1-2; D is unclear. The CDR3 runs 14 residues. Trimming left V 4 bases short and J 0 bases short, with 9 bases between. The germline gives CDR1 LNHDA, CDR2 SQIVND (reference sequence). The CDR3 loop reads CASSTGVSNYGYTF. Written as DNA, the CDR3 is TGTGCCAGTAGTACCGGGGTCTCTAACTATGGCTACACCTTC.

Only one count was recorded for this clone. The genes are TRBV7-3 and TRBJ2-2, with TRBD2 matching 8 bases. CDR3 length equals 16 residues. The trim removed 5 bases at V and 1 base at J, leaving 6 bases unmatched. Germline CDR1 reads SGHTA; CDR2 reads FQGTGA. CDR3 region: CASSILAGLNTGELFF. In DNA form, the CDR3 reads TGTGCCAGCAGCATCTTAGCGGGATTGAACACCGGGGAGCTGTTTTTT.

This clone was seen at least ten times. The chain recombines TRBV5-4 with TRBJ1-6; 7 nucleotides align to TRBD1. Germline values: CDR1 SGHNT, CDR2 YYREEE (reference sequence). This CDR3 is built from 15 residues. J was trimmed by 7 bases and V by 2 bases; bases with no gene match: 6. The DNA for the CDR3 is TGTGCCAGCAGCTTAGCCCCGGGACAGAATTCACCCCTCCACTTT. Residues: CASSLAPGQNSPLHF.

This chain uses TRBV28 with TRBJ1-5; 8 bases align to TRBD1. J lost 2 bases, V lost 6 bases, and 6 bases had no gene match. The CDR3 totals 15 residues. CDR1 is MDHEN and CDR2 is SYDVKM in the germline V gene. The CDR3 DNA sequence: TGTGCCAGCAGGACAGGGGTACCCGGCAATCAGCCCCAGCATTTT. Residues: CASRTGVPGNQPQHF.

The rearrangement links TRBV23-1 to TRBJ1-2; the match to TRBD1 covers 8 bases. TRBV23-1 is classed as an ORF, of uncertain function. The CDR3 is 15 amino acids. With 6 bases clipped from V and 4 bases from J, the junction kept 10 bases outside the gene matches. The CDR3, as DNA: TGCGCCAGCAGACGGAGACAGGGGCAGGGCTATGGCTACACCTTC. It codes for CASRRRQGQGYGYTF.

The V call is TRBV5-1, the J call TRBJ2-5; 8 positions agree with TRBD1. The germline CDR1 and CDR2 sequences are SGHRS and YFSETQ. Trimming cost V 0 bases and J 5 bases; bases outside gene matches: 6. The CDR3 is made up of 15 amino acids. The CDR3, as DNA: TGCGCCAGCAGCTTGGGGACAGGGCCTAGGGAGACCCAGTACTTC. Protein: CASSLGTGPRETQYF.

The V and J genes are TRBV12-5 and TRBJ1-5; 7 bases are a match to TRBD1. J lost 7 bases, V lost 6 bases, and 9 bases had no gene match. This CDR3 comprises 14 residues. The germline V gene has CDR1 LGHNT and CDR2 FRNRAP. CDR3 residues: CASGDPGQNQPQHF. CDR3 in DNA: TGTGCTAGTGGGGATCCGGGACAGAACCAGCCCCAGCATTTT.

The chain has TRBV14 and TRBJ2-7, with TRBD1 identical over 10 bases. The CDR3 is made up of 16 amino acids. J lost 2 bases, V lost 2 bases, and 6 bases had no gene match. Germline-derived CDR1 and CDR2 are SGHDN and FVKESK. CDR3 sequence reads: CASSQLPGQGTYEQYF. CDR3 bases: TGTGCCAGCAGCCAACTTCCGGGACAGGGGACCTACGAGCAGTACTTC.

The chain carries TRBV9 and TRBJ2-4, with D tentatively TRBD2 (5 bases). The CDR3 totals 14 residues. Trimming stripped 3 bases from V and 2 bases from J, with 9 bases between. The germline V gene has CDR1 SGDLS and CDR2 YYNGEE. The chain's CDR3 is CASSDVGTKNIQYF. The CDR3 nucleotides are TGTGCCAGCAGCGATGTCGGGACCAAAAACATTCAGTACTTC.

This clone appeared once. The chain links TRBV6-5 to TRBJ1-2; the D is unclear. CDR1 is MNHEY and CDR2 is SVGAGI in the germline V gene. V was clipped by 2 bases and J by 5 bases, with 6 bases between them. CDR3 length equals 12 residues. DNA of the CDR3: TGTGCCAGCAGTTACACGGGATATGGCTACACCTTC. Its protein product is CASSYTGYGYTF.

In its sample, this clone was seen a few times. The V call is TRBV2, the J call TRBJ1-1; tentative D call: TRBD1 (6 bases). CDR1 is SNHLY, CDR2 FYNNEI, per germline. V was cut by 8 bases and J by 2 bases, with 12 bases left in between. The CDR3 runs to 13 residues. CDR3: CASSGQPNTEAFF. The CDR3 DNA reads TGTGCCAGCTCCGGACAGCCCAACACTGAAGCTTTCTTT.

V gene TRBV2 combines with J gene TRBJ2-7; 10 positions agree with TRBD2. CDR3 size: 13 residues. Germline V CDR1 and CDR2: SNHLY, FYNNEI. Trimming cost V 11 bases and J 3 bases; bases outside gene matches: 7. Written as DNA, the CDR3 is TGTGCCGGCGGGACTAGCGCGGACTACGAGCAGTACTTC. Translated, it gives CAGGTSADYEQYF. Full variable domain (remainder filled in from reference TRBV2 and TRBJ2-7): EPEVTQTPSHQVTQMGQEVILRCVPISNHLYFYWYRQILGQKVEFLVSFYNNEISEKSEIFDDQFSVERPDGSNFTLKIRSTKLEDSAMYFCAGGTSADYEQYFGPGTRLTVT.